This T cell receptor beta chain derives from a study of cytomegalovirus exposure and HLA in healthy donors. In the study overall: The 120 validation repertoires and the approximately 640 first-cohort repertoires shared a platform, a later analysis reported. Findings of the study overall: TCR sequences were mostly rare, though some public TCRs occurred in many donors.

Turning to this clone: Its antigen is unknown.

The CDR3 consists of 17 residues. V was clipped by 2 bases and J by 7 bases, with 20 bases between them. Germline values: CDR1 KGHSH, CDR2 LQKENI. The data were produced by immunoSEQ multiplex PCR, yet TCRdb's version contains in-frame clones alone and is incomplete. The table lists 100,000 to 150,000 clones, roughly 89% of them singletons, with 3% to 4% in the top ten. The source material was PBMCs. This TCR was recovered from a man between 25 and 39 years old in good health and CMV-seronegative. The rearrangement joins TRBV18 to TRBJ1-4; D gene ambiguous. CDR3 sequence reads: CASSPTLDTPAFEKLFF. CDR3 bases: TGTGCCAGCTCACCAACTTTAGACACACCCGCTTTTGAAAAACTGTTTTTT. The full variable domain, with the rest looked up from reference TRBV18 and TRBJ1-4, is NAGVMQNPRHLVRRRGQEARLRCSPMKGHSHVYWYRQLPEEGLKFMVYLQKENIIDESGMPKERFSAEFPKEGPSILRIQQVVRGDSAAYFCASSPTLDTPAFEKLFFGSGTQLSVL.